These 28 T cell receptor beta chains originate from one sample sequenced in a study of beta chain features in type 1 diabetes. Study-wide points: Type 1 diabetes patients showed a moderate but significant shortening of TCRB CDR3s in all four CD4+ subsets.

Every bit of the isolated RNA underwent reverse transcription, so sequencing read expressed TCRB transcripts. The repertoire was sequenced with immunoSEQ multiplex PCR; TCRdb's copy has only in-frame clones and lacks some. The repertoire holds about 120,000 clones, with less than 20% as singletons. No antigen has been assigned to these receptors. Sequenced sample: central memory CD4+ T cells from blood. The receptors here all came from a man aged 25 to 40 with type 1 diabetes.

Here the CDR3 reads CASSVGPQETQYF. As DNA, the CDR3 is TGTGCCAGCAGCGTTGGGCCCCAAGAGACCCAGTACTTC. The chain joins TRBV11-1 to TRBJ2-5; D uncertain. The CDR3 runs 13 residues. In germline, CDR1 is SGHAT, CDR2 FQDESV (reference sequence). V shed 5 bases and J shed 1 base, with 8 bases lying between them.

The chain carries TRBV2 and TRBJ1-5; tentative D call: TRBD1 (5 bases). The CDR3 length is 14 residues. Trimming took off 0 bases at V and 6 bases at J, with 9 bases between the two ends. CDR1 and CDR2 from the germline V gene are SNHLY and FYNNEI. CDR3 sequence (DNA): TGTGCCAGCAGTGAAGCGCTTAGGGGTCAGCCCCAGCATTTT. Encoded protein: CASSEALRGQPQHF.

This clone has a handful of counts. The chain uses TRBV2 and TRBJ2-7; maybe TRBD2 (6 bases). CDR3 length equals 15 residues. Deletions cut 1 base from V and 0 bases from J, with 10 bases between. Germline V gene data show CDR1 as SNHLY and CDR2 as FYNNEI. The CDR3 DNA is TGTGCCAGCAGTGAAGGGGGGAGGAGCTCCTACGAGCAGTACTTC. It codes for CASSEGGRSSYEQYF. Filled out from reference TRBV2 and TRBJ2-7, the complete variable domain reads EPEVTQTPSHQVTQMGQEVILRCVPISNHLYFYWYRQILGQKVEFLVSFYNNEISEKSEIFDDQFSVERPDGSNFTLKIRSTKLEDSAMYFCASSEGGRSSYEQYFGPGTRLTVT.

This clone has at least ten counts. The chain joins TRBV18 to TRBJ2-3; 7 positions agree with TRBD1. Trimming took 1 base from V and 4 from J; bases not matched to a gene: 8. Per germline, CDR1 KGHSH and CDR2 LQKENI. This CDR3 is built from 16 residues. CDR3 residues: CASSPRSTGRADTQYF. As DNA, the CDR3 is TGTGCCAGCTCACCACGCTCGACAGGGCGGGCAGATACGCAGTATTTT.

There are a few counts of this clone. The chain joins TRBV4-2 to TRBJ2-1; the match to TRBD1 covers 9 bases. J lost 7 bases, V lost 3 bases, and 7 bases had no gene match. The CDR3 contains 15 residues. CDR1 is LGHNA, CDR2 YNFKEQ, per germline. The chain's CDR3 is CASSQEGQGTNEQFF. CDR3 sequence (DNA): TGTGCCAGCAGCCAGGAGGGACAGGGAACGAATGAGCAGTTCTTC.

This clone was counted between two and nine times. The rearrangement links TRBV9 to TRBJ1-2; tentatively, D is TRBD1 (5 bases). CDR1 is SGDLS, CDR2 YYNGEE, per germline. V was cut by 4 bases and J by 4 bases, with 8 bases left in between. This CDR3 comprises 12 residues. This CDR3 reads CASSLGLYGYTF. The CDR3 nucleotides are TGTGCCAGCAGCTTGGGACTCTATGGCTACACCTTC.

The J gene is TRBJ2-3, the V gene TRBV7-2; 7 positions agree with TRBD1. With V trimmed by 5 bases and J by 2 bases, 10 bases remained unmatched. The CDR3 length is 16 residues. The germline V gene has CDR1 SGHTA and CDR2 FQGNSA. In nucleotides, the CDR3 is TGTGCCAGCAGCCGAAGGGCACAGGGGTCCACAGATACGCAGTATTTT. This sequence encodes CASSRRAQGSTDTQYF.

The chain carries TRBV30 and TRBJ2-5; 13 nucleotides line up with TRBD2. The CDR3 has 15 amino acids. Trimming at V came to 2 bases and at J to 5 bases, leaving 5 bases not matched to a gene. Germline V gene sequence: CDR1 GTSNPN, CDR2 SVGIG (reference sequence). Written as DNA, the CDR3 is TGTGCCTGGAGTACTAGCGGGGGGGCCACCGAGACCCAGTACTTC. Amino acids: CAWSTSGGATETQYF.

The V and J genes are TRBV28 and TRBJ2-7, with 7 nucleotides matching TRBD1. Germline CDR1 and CDR2: MDHEN and SYDVKM. V was pared by 5 bases and J by 6 bases, with 4 bases of the junction left unmatched. This CDR3 contains 12 residues. The CDR3 nucleotides read TGTGCCAGCAGTACGGGACAGTTCGAGCAGTACTTC. Amino acid sequence: CASSTGQFEQYF.

This clone turned up a few times. This chain connects TRBV2 to TRBJ1-2, with 10 bases that match TRBD1. From germline, CDR1 is SNHLY and CDR2 FYNNEI. J gave up 6 bases and V 7 bases, and 5 bases lay outside the gene matches. This CDR3 is built from 13 residues. This CDR3 is CASTGDRGNGYTF. DNA for the CDR3: TGTGCCAGCACGGGGGACAGGGGTAATGGCTACACCTTC.

The sample holds a few counts of this clone. V gene TRBV7-9 combines with J gene TRBJ2-3, with 8 bases matching TRBD1. V lost 7 bases to trimming and J lost 5 bases; unmatched junction nucleotides: 11. Germline V gives CDR1 SEHNR, CDR2 FQNEAQ (reference sequence). The CDR3 is 15 residues long. As DNA, the CDR3 is TGTGCCAGCACCCGGACAGGGCGGAATCAAGATACGCAGTATTTT. Translation: CASTRTGRNQDTQYF.

This clone was detected only a few times. The chain uses TRBV28 and TRBJ2-1; 7 bases are a match to TRBD1. J was trimmed by 5 bases and V by 4 bases; bases with no gene match: 11. This CDR3 is built from 16 residues. Germline V gene data show CDR1 as MDHEN and CDR2 as SYDVKM. For the CDR3, the DNA is TGTGCCAGCAGTTCCTATGACAGGGCCTTGGACAATGAGCAGTTCTTC. Protein sequence: CASSSYDRALDNEQFF.

There are a few counts of this clone. The gene calls are TRBV7-2 and TRBJ2-5; 12 bases agree with TRBD2. The junction had 13 bases not matched to a gene; V was cut back by 5 bases and J by 6 bases. Per the germline V gene, CDR1 is SGHTA and CDR2 is FQGNSA. CDR3 size: 17 residues. The CDR3 region has the DNA TGTGCCAGCAGCGATCGGACTAGCGGGGCCAGATCGAAGACCCAGTACTTC. Amino acids: CASSDRTSGARSKTQYF. Using reference TRBV7-2 and TRBJ2-5 for the parts outside the CDR3, the full variable domain is GAGVSQSPSNKVTEKGKDVELRCDPISGHTALYWYRQSLGQGLEFLIYFQGNSAPDKSGLPSDRFSAERTGGSVSTLTIQRTQQEDSAVYLCASSDRTSGARSKTQYFGPGTRLLVL.

As for this clone: With a much larger clone just one base away, this may be a read error. At the DNA level, this CDR3 is encoded by other sequences in the same sample as well. The chain carries TRBV7-2 and TRBJ2-5; the D is unclear. The germline V gene encodes CDR1 SGHTA and CDR2 FQGNSA. Trimming shortened V by 4 bases and J by 1 base, and 1 base separated the two germline ends. The CDR3 is 11 residues long. Written as DNA, the CDR3 is TGTGCCAGCAGCTCCCAAGAGACCCAGTACTTC. Protein sequence: CASSSQETQYF.

The chain combines TRBV30 with TRBJ2-1, with D unclear. This CDR3 contains 11 residues. The germline V gene encodes CDR1 GTSNPN and CDR2 SVGIG (reference sequence). V shed 1 base and J shed 7 bases, with 5 bases lying between them. CDR3 protein: CAWSGENEQFF. For the CDR3, the DNA is TGTGCCTGGAGTGGAGAAAATGAGCAGTTCTTC.

This clone was seen a handful of times. The chain is built from TRBV11-3 and TRBJ2-1; D perhaps matches TRBD1 (5 bases). The V end lost 5 bases, the J end lost 2 bases, and 10 bases lay between the germline ends. The CDR3 covers 14 residues. From germline, CDR1 is SGHNT and CDR2 YENEEA. CDR3 nucleotide sequence: TGTGCCAGCAGCGACTCAGGGACCTACAATGAGCAGTTCTTC. This sequence encodes CASSDSGTYNEQFF.

This clone was seen at least ten times. The V call is TRBV9, the J call TRBJ1-2, with D possibly TRBD1 on 5 matching bases. Trimming took off 6 bases at V and 7 bases at J, with 22 bases between the two ends. From germline, CDR1 is SGDLS and CDR2 YYNGEE. There are 15 residues in the CDR3. The CDR3 nucleotides read TGTGCCAGCACATTCGGTACGGGGCGCGTCGTTGGCTACACCTTC. Translating it yields CASTFGTGRVVGYTF. The whole variable domain, remainder taken from reference TRBV9 and TRBJ1-2, is DSGVTQTPKHLITATGQRVTLRCSPRSGDLSVYWYQQSLDQGLQFLIQYYNGEERAKGNILERFSAQQFPDLHSELNLSSLELGDSALYFCASTFGTGRVVGYTFGSGTRLTVV.

This clone was seen a handful of times. V gene TRBV6-6 combines with J gene TRBJ2-6, with 7 bases aligning to TRBD1. This CDR3 is built from 15 residues. Trimming removed 6 bases from V and 3 bases from J; junction bases left unmatched: 5. CDR1 is MNHNY, CDR2 SVGAGI, per germline (reference sequence). DNA of the CDR3: TGTGCCAGCAGAACCACAGGGGTTGGGGCCAACGTCCTGACTTTC. The encoded protein is CASRTTGVGANVLTF.

There are a few counts of this clone. The chain carries TRBV29-1 and TRBJ1-1; D possibly corresponds to TRBD1 (5 bases). V gave up 7 bases and J gave up 11 bases, with 11 bases separating them. Germline CDR1 and CDR2: SQVTM and ANQGSEA. There are 9 residues in the CDR3. CDR3 region: CSAGEGAFF. The CDR3 DNA reads TGCAGCGCCGGGGAGGGGGCTTTCTTT.

There are many counts of this clone. V is TRBV27 and J is TRBJ2-7; the D gene is possibly TRBD1 (6 bases). Between the trimmed V and J ends, which lost 4 bases and 5 bases, there was a span of 15 bases. There are 14 residues in the CDR3. Germline-derived CDR1 and CDR2 are MNHEY and SMNVEV (reference sequence). CDR3 coding DNA: TGTGCCAGCAGTTGGTCCAGAGGGACACACGAGCAGTACTTC. Its protein product is CASSWSRGTHEQYF.

There are a few counts of this clone. The chain links TRBV4-1 to TRBJ1-2; 7 nucleotides line up with TRBD1. Germline values: CDR1 MGHRA, CDR2 YSYEKL. The CDR3 consists of 17 residues. J gave up 4 bases and V 3 bases, and 14 bases lay outside the gene matches. The CDR3 nucleotides are TGCGCCAGCAGCCACAATTACCGGGACAGAGGGTTCTATGGCTACACCTTC. Translating it yields CASSHNYRDRGFYGYTF.

This clone was found a few times. The chain is built from TRBV7-8 and TRBJ2-1, with a possible D match to TRBD1 (5 bases). V dropped 4 bases and J dropped 7 bases, with 11 bases sitting between them. Germline V gives CDR1 SGHVS, CDR2 FQNEAQ. This CDR3 comprises 13 residues. The CDR3 sequence is CASSSYKGNEQFF. The DNA for the CDR3 is TGTGCCAGCAGCTCTTATAAGGGGAATGAGCAGTTCTTC.

This clone has more than one count but fewer than ten. The chain combines TRBV7-9 with TRBJ2-4; 11 positions match TRBD1. The germline gives CDR1 SEHNR, CDR2 FQNEAQ (reference sequence). The CDR3 spans 14 residues. V trimming: 4 bases; J trimming: 8 bases; junction bases outside the gene matches: 4. The CDR3 protein is CASSSPGQGDIQYF. The CDR3 bases are TGTGCCAGCAGCTCACCGGGACAGGGGGACATTCAGTACTTC.

The chain carries TRBV23-1 and TRBJ1-1; 7 bases line up with TRBD1. Being an ORF, TRBV23-1 has a function that is uncertain. The V gene end was trimmed by 2 bases and the J gene end by 1 base; junction bases not matched to a gene: 4. The CDR3 is 15 residues long. CDR3 sequence: CASSQVGQSNTEAFF. The CDR3 DNA follows: TGCGCCAGCAGTCAAGTGGGACAGTCGAACACTGAAGCTTTCTTT.

This clone was observed a handful of times. A much larger clone lies one base from this, so it may be a read error. The rearrangement joins TRBV7-9 to TRBJ1-1, with D uncertain. The CDR3 loop spans 13 amino acids. V shed 2 bases and J shed 0 bases, with 4 bases lying between them. Looked up from germline, CDR1 is SEHNR and CDR2 is FQNEAQ (reference sequence). Here the CDR3 reads CASSLQVNTEAFF. The CDR3 DNA is TGTGCCAGCAGCTTACAAGTGAACACTGAAGCTTTCTTT.

This clone was detected a few times. Being one base from a much bigger clone, this may be a read error. The V call is TRBV5-4, the J call TRBJ2-1; D ambiguous. There are 15 residues in the CDR3. Germline-derived CDR1 and CDR2 are SGHNT and YYREEE (reference sequence). V was shortened by 1 base and J by 5 bases, with 13 bases between the two germline ends. The CDR3 is CASSLRARTDNEQFF. The CDR3 DNA follows: TGTGCCAGCAGCTTGAGGGCAAGGACGGACAATGAGCAGTTCTTC. Full variable domain (missing parts from reference TRBV5-4 and TRBJ2-1): ETGVTQSPTHLIKTRGQQVTLRCSSQSGHNTVSWYQQALGQGPQFIFQYYREEENGRGNFPPRFSGLQFPNYSSELNVNALELDDSALYLCASSLRARTDNEQFFGPGTRLTVL.

This clone was counted between two and nine times. The chain uses TRBV4-1 and TRBJ1-4; 11 positions match TRBD1. Germline V gives CDR1 MGHRA, CDR2 YSYEKL. V was clipped by 2 bases and J by 7 bases; unmatched bases: 3. The CDR3 totals 15 residues. The CDR3 spells CASSQPGTGGEKLFF. CDR3 coding DNA: TGCGCCAGCAGCCAACCCGGGACAGGGGGTGAAAAACTGTTTTTT.

V gene TRBV4-2 combines with J gene TRBJ2-5; 7 bases align to TRBD1. The CDR3 runs to 16 residues. Germline lookup yields CDR1 LGHNA and CDR2 YNFKEQ. With 5 bases clipped from V and 5 bases from J, the junction kept 14 bases outside the gene matches. The CDR3 reads CASSLPPGQLLETQYF. The CDR3 bases are TGTGCCAGCAGCTTGCCCCCGGGACAGTTGCTGGAGACCCAGTACTTC.